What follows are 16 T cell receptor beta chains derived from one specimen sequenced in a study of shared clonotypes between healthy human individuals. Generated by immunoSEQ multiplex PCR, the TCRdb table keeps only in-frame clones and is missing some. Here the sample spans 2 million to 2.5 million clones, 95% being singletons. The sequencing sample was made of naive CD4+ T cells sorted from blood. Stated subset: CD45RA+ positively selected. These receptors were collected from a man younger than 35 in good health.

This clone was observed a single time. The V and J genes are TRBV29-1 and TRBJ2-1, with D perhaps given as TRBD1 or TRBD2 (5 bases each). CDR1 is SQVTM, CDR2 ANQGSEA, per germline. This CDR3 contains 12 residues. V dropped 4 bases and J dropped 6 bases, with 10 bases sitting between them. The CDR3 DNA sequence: TGCAGCGTTGTGGCAGGGACCAATGAGCAGTTCTTC. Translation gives CSVVAGTNEQFF.

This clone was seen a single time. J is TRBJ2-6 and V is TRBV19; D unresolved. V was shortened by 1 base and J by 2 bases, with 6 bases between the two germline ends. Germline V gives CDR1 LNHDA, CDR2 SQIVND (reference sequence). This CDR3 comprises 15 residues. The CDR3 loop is CASSIVGPGANVLTF. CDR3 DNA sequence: TGTGCCAGTAGTATAGTGGGTCCTGGGGCCAACGTCCTGACTTTC.

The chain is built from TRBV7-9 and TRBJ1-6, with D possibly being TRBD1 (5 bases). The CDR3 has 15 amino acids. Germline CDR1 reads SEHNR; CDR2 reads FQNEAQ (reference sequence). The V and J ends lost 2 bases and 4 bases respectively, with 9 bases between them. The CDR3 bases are TGTGCCAGCAGCTTAAGAGACAGTTATAATTCACCCCTCCACTTT. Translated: CASSLRDSYNSPLHF.

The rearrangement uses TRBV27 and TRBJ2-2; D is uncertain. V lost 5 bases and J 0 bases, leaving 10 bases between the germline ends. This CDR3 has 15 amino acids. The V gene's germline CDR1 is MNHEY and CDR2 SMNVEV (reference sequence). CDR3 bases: TGTGCCAGCAGTAGTGGGGTTTCGAACACCGGGGAGCTGTTTTTT. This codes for CASSSGVSNTGELFF.

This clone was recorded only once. CDR3 sequence: CATKRLGFNYEQYF. CDR3 DNA: TGTGCCACTAAAAGGTTGGGTTTTAATTACGAGCAGTACTTC. The rearrangement uses TRBV6-5 and TRBJ2-7; no clear D gene. CDR3 length equals 14 residues. V dropped 10 bases and J dropped 4 bases, with 20 bases sitting between them. Germline V gene lookup returns CDR1 MNHEY and CDR2 SVGAGI.

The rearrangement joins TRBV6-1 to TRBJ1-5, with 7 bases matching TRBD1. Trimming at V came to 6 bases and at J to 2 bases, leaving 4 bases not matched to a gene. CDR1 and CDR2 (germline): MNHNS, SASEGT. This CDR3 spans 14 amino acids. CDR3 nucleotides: TGTGCCAGCAGGGGACAGACTGGCAATCAGCCCCAGCATTTT. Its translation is CASRGQTGNQPQHF.

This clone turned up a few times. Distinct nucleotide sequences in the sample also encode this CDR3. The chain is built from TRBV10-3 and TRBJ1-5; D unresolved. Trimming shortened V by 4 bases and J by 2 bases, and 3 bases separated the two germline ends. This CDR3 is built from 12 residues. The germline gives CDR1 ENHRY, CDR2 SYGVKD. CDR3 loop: CAISGGNQPQHF. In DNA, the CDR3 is TGTGCCATCAGTGGAGGCAATCAGCCCCAGCATTTT.

CDR3 protein: CASSLVGAGWDGYTF. The CDR3 nucleotides read TGTGCCAGCAGCTTAGTAGGGGCAGGGTGGGATGGCTACACCTTC. This chain links TRBV7-2 with TRBJ1-2; weak D call: TRBD1 (5 bases). This CDR3 is built from 15 residues. V was trimmed by 1 base and J by 6 bases, leaving 15 bases between them. CDR1 SGHTA and CDR2 FQGNSA come from the germline V gene. Full variable domain (outside the CDR3, taken from reference TRBV7-2 and TRBJ1-2): GAGVSQSPSNKVTEKGKDVELRCDPISGHTALYWYRQSLGQGLEFLIYFQGNSAPDKSGLPSDRFSAERTGGSVSTLTIQRTQQEDSAVYLCASSLVGAGWDGYTFGSGTRLTVV.

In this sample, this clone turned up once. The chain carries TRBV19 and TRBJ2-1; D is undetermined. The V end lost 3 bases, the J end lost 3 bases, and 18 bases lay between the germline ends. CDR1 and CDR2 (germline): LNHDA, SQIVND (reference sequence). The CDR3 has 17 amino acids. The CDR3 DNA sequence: TGTGCCAGTAGTATCGGAATGGTTTCGATTAACTACAATGAGCAGTTCTTC. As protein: CASSIGMVSINYNEQFF.

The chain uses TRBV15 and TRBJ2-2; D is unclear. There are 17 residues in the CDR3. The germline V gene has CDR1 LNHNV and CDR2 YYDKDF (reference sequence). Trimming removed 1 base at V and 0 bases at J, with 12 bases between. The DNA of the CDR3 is TGTGCCACCAGCAGAGTACGCCGAATCGCGAACACCGGGGAGCTGTTTTTT. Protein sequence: CATSRVRRIANTGELFF.

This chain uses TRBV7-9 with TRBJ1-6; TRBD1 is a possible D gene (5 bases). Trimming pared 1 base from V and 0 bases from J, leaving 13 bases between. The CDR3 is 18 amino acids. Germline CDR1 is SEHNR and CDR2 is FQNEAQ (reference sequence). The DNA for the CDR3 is TGTGCCAGCAGCTTAGGATTCGGGACGAGCTCCTATAATTCACCCCTCCACTTT. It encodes CASSLGFGTSSYNSPLHF.

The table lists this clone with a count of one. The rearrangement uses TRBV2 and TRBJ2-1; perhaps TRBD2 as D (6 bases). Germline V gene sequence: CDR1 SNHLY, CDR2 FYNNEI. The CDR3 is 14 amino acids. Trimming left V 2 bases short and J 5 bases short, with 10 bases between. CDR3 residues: CASSEWTTNNEQFF. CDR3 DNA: TGTGCCAGCAGTGAATGGACTACGAACAATGAGCAGTTCTTC.

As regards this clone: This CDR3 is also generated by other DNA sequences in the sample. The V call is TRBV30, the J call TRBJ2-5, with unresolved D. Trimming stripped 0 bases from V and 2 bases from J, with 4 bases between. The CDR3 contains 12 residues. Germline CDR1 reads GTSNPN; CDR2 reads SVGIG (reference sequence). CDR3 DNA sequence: TGTGCCTGGAGTGTAAGTCAAGAGACCCAGTACTTC. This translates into CAWSVSQETQYF.

In DNA form, the CDR3 reads TGTGCCAGTAGTTCTCCCTCGGGGAAGGCTGAAGCTTTCTTT. This codes for CASSSPSGKAEAFF. The V and J genes are TRBV19 and TRBJ1-1; D call uncertain. This CDR3 region has 14 residues. Germline CDR1 is LNHDA and CDR2 is SQIVND (reference sequence). Trimming removed 5 bases from V and 6 bases from J, with 16 bases in between. Drawing the rest from reference TRBV19 and TRBJ1-1, the complete variable domain is DGGITQSPKYLFRKEGQNVTLSCEQNLNHDAMYWYRQDPGQGLRLIYYSQIVNDFQKGDIAEGYSVSREKKESFPLTVTSAQKNPTAFYLCASSSPSGKAEAFFGQGTRLTVV.

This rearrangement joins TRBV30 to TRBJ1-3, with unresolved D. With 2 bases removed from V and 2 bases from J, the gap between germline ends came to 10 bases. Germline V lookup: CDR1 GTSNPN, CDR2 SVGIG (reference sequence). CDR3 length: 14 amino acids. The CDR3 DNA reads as TGTGCCTGGAGTCAACGTCGCCCTGGAAACACCATATATTTT. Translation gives CAWSQRRPGNTIYF. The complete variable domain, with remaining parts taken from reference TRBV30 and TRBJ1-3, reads SQTIHQWPATLVQPVGSPLSLECTVEGTSNPNLYWYRQAAGRGLQLLFYSVGIGQISSEVPQNLSASRPQDRQFILSSKKLLLSDSGFYLCAWSQRRPGNTIYFGEGSWLTVV.

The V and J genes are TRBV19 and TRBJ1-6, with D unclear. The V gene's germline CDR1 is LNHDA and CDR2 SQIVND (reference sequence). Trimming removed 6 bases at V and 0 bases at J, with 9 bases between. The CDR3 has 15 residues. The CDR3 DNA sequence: TGTGCCAGTAGAACTTCCCTCTCCTATAATTCACCCCTCCACTTT. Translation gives CASRTSLSYNSPLHF.